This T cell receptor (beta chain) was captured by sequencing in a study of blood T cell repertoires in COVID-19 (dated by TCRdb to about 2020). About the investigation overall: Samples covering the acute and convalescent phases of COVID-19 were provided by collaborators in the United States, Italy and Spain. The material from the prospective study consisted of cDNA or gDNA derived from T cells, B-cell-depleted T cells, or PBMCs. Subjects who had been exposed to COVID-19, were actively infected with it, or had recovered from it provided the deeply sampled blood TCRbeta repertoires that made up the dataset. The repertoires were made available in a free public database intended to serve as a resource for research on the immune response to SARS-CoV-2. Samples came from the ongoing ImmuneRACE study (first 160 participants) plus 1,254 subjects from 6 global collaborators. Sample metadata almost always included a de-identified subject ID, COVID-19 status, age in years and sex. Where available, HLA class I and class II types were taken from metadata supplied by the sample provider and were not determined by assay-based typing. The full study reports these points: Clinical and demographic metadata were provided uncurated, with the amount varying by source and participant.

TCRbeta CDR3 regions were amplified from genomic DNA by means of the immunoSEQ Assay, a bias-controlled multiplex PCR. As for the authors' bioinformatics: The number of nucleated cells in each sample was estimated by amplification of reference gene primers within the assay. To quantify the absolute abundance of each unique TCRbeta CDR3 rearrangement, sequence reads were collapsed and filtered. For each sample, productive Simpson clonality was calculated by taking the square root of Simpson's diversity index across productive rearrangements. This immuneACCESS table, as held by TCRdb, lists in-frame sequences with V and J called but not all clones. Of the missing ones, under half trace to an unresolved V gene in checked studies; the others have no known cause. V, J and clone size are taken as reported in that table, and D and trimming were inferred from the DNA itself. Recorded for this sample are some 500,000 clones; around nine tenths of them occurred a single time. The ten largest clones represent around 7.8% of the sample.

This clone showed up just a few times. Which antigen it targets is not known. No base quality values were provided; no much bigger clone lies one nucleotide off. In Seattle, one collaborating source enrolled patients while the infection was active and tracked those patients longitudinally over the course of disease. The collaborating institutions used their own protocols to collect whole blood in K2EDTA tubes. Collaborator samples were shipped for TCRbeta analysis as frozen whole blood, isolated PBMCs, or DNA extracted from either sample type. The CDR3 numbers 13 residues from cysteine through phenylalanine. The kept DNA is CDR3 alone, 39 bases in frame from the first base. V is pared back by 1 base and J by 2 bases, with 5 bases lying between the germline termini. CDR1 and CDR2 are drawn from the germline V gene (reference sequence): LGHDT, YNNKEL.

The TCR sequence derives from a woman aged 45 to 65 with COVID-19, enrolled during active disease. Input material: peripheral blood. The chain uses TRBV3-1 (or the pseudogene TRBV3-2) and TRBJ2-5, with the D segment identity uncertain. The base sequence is TGTGCCAGCAGCCAAGGAACTCAAGAGACCCAGTACTTC. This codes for CASSQGTQETQYF.